A selection of T cell receptor beta chains follows, all from one sample in a study of blood T cell repertoires in COVID-19. The data were produced by immunoSEQ multiplex PCR, yet TCRdb's version contains in-frame clones alone and is incomplete. The table has 300,000 to 450,000 clones, less than 90% seen once. Sequencing used PBMCs or T cells enriched from blood (not recorded which). Receptors were obtained from a woman between 25 and 40 years old who had recovered from COVID-19. The CDR3 runs from the conserved cysteine through the conserved F or W. The D gene is left open where the match is weak. Some rows have no size entry. The others give once, few or many, or a class for an expanded clone.

v_gene: TRBV18; d_gene: .; abundance: .; j_gene: TRBJ2-3; CDR3nt: TGTGCCAGCAATCGAGGAGGTGACGGTGATACGCAGTATTTT; CDR3aa: CASNRGGDGDTQYF
v_gene: TRBV2; d_gene: TRBD1; abundance: .; j_gene: TRBJ1-6; CDR3nt: TGTGCCAGCAAGGGGGCAGGGGGTATCACAGCCTATAATTCACCCCTCCACTTT; CDR3aa: CASKGAGGITAYNSPLHF
v_gene: TRBV7-8; d_gene: TRBD1; abundance: .; j_gene: TRBJ2-2; CDR3nt: TGTGTTCAGGGGGCAAACACCGGGGAGCTGTTTTTT; CDR3aa: CVQGANTGELFF
v_gene: TRBV18; d_gene: TRBD1; abundance: .; j_gene: TRBJ2-6; CDR3nt: TGTGCCAGCTCACCCGGGACAGGGGGCGCGGGGGCCAACGTCCTGACTTTC; CDR3aa: CASSPGTGGAGANVLTF
v_gene: TRBV7-2; d_gene: TRBD1; abundance: .; j_gene: TRBJ1-4; CDR3nt: TGTGCCAGCAGCTTAGTGCAGGGGGTGAATGAAAAACTGTTTTTT; CDR3aa: CASSLVQGVNEKLFF
v_gene: TRBV18; d_gene: TRBD2; abundance: .; j_gene: TRBJ2-1; CDR3nt: TGTGCCAGCTCCCAGACTAGCGGGGGACCCTCCTACAATGAGCAGTTCTTC; CDR3aa: CASSQTSGGPSYNEQFF
v_gene: TRBV7-9; d_gene: TRBD1; abundance: .; j_gene: TRBJ1-2; CDR3nt: TGTGCCAGCAGCTCTCCTTCGGGACAGAGCAACTATGGCTACACCTTC; CDR3aa: CASSSPSGQSNYGYTF
v_gene: TRBV7-8; d_gene: .; abundance: .; j_gene: TRBJ2-1; CDR3nt: TGTGCCAGCAGCTTAGCCCGGTTAGCTGGTGAGCAGTTCTTC; CDR3aa: CASSLARLAGEQFF
v_gene: TRBV28; d_gene: TRBD1; abundance: few; j_gene: TRBJ2-7; CDR3nt: TGTGCCAGCAGTTTTCTCGGACAGGGGGCCTACGAGCAGTACTTC; CDR3aa: CASSFLGQGAYEQYF
v_gene: TRBV5-8; d_gene: TRBD1; abundance: .; j_gene: TRBJ2-2; CDR3nt: TGTGCCAGCAGCTTTAAGGGACAGGGGGTAACCGGGGAGCTGTTTTTT; CDR3aa: CASSFKGQGVTGELFF